A selection of T cell receptor beta chains follows, all from one sample in a study of CD8 T cells in Susac syndrome. MiXCR, applied by TCRdb to the immunoSEQ multiplex PCR reads, yields one record per CDR3 protein. Counted here are about 130,000 distinct CDR3 sequences, over 85% occurring once; the ten biggest clones make up more than 0.2%. Sequencing was done on a sample of CD8+ T cells from PBMCs. Receptors originate from a human donor with Susac syndrome. The CDR3 runs from the conserved cysteine through the conserved F or W. The D gene is left open where the match is weak. Only part of the rows carry a size: once, few, many, or a class if the clone is expanded.

CAAGDARKIAKNIQYF,TGTGCCGCAGGGGACGCAAGGAAAATAGCCAAAAACATTCAGTACTTC,TRBV2,-,-,TRBJ2-4
CASSADEGSTDTQYF,TGTGCCAGCAGTGCCGATGAAGGTAGCACAGATACGCAGTATTTT,TRBV6-1,-,-,TRBJ2-3
CASSFGVEDYGYTF,TGTGCCAGCAGTTTCGGGGTGGAAGACTATGGCTACACCTTC,TRBV27,-,-,TRBJ1-2
CASSLLTGTSYGYTF,TGTGCCAGCAGCTTATTAACAGGGACGAGCTATGGCTACACCTTC,TRBV11-1,-,-,TRBJ1-2
CASSPGPNEQFF,TGTGCCAGCAGCCCAGGACCAAATGAGCAGTTCTTC,TRBV5-4,-,-,TRBJ2-1
CSASLVEETQYF,TGCAGTGCTAGTTTAGTAGAAGAGACCCAGTACTTC,TRBV20-1,-,-,TRBJ2-5
CASSGVRSYEQYF,TGTGCCAGCAGCGGGGTCCGGTCCTACGAGCAGTACTTC,TRBV7-9,-,-,TRBJ2-7
CSANPSGDYEQYF,TGCAGTGCCAACCCATCGGGTGACTACGAGCAGTACTTC,TRBV20-1,-,-,TRBJ2-7
CAWSGAENTEAFF,TGTGCCTGGAGTGGGGCAGAGAACACTGAAGCTTTCTTT,TRBV30,-,-,TRBJ1-1
CASSVGLGVGDEQYF,TGTGCCAGCAGCGTAGGATTGGGGGTCGGGGACGAGCAGTACTTC,TRBV9,-,-,TRBJ2-7
CASSQGAGADPRTQYF,TGTGCCAGCAGCCAAGGGGCTGGAGCCGACCCAAGGACGCAGTATTTT,TRBV3-1,-,-,TRBJ2-3
CASSFQGVYEQYF,TGTGCCAGCAGCTTCCAGGGGGTGTACGAGCAGTACTTC,TRBV5-6,TRBD1,-,TRBJ2-7
CASSRTGASEKLFF,TGTGCCAGCAGCCGGACCGGCGCGAGCGAAAAACTGTTTTTT,TRBV12-3/TRBV12-4,-,-,TRBJ1-4
CATGTMNTEAFF,TGTGCCACCGGGACAATGAACACTGAAGCTTTCTTT,TRBV15,-,-,TRBJ1-1
CASSPPGQDTGELFF,TGTGCCAGCAGTCCCCCGGGACAGGACACCGGGGAGCTGTTTTTT,TRBV6-5,TRBD1,-,TRBJ2-2
CSATWDGEKLFF,TGCAGTGCTACCTGGGATGGGGAAAAACTGTTTTTT,TRBV20-1,-,once,TRBJ1-4
CASSVPWGGETQYF,TGTGCCAGCAGCGTACCTTGGGGCGGGGAGACCCAGTACTTC,TRBV9,-,-,TRBJ2-5
CAISDDRDSEPNTGELFF,TGTGCCATCAGTGATGACCGGGACAGCGAACCGAACACCGGGGAGCTGTTTTTT,TRBV10-3,TRBD1,-,TRBJ2-2
CASSLTGENQPQHF,TGTGCCAGCAGTCTCACAGGGGAAAATCAGCCCCAGCATTTT,TRBV6-1,TRBD1,few,TRBJ1-5
CASSFQGTGELFF,TGTGCCAGCAGCTTCCAGGGTACCGGGGAGCTGTTTTTT,TRBV28,-,once,TRBJ2-2
CASSQASTGMNTEAFF,TGTGCCAGCAGCCAGGCCTCGACAGGGATGAACACTGAAGCTTTCTTT,TRBV4-2,TRBD1,-,TRBJ1-1
CASSARDRATHGEKLFF,TGTGCCAGCAGCGCAAGGGACAGGGCGACTCATGGGGAAAAACTGTTTTTT,TRBV9,TRBD1,-,TRBJ1-4
CASSGDAGGSTEAFF,TGTGCCAGCAGCGGCGACGCAGGGGGGAGCACTGAAGCTTTCTTT,TRBV6-4,TRBD1,once,TRBJ1-1
CSAPTDRGGQFF,TGCAGTGCTCCAACCGACAGGGGCGGGCAGTTCTTC,TRBV20-1,TRBD1,-,TRBJ2-1
CAWSPLPGGYTF,TGTGCCTGGAGCCCCCTCCCAGGTGGCTACACCTTC,TRBV30,-,-,TRBJ1-2
CASSQEEVQGQNTEAFF,TGTGCCAGCAGCCAAGAAGAGGTACAGGGTCAGAACACTGAAGCTTTCTTT,TRBV3-1,-,-,TRBJ1-1
CASSLELARANEQFF,TGTGCCAGCAGCTTGGAACTCGCTCGCGCCAATGAGCAGTTCTTC,TRBV7-3,-,-,TRBJ2-1
CASTGSTNYEQYF,TGTGCCAGTACCGGGTCGACAAACTACGAGCAGTACTTC,TRBV7-9,-,-,TRBJ2-7
CASSFSGGDSYEQYF,TGTGCCAGCAGTTTTAGCGGGGGAGATTCCTACGAGCAGTACTTC,TRBV6-2/TRBV6-3,TRBD2,-,TRBJ2-7
CASSFLLSDTQYF,TGTGCCAGCAGCTTTTTGTTATCAGATACGCAGTATTTT,TRBV5-6,-,-,TRBJ2-3
CASSLVLAGAEQYF,TGTGCCAGCAGCTTAGTTCTAGCGGGAGCCGAGCAGTACTTC,TRBV7-9,TRBD2,-,TRBJ2-7
CASSYGLAGGDTGELFF,TGTGCCAGCAGTTACGGCCTAGCGGGAGGGGACACCGGGGAGCTGTTTTTT,TRBV6-5,TRBD2,-,TRBJ2-2
CAWSVTGTEAFF,TGTGCCTGGAGTGTAACCGGGACTGAAGCTTTCTTT,TRBV30,-,-,TRBJ1-1
CASTSGGSYEQYF,TGTGCCAGCACCTCAGGGGGCTCCTACGAGCAGTACTTC,TRBV12-3/TRBV12-4,TRBD1,-,TRBJ2-7
CASSPESSSAKNIQYF,TGTGCCAGCAGCCCCGAGTCTAGTTCCGCCAAAAACATTCAGTACTTC,TRBV9,-,-,TRBJ2-4
CASSVTGGGEETQYF,TGTGCCAGCAGTGTCACCGGTGGGGGTGAGGAGACCCAGTACTTC,TRBV25-1,-,-,TRBJ2-5
CASTGDREGNEQFF,TGTGCCAGCACGGGGGACAGGGAAGGCAATGAGCAGTTCTTC,TRBV7-9,TRBD1,once,TRBJ2-1
CSVAGGPVAETQYF,TGCAGCGTAGCGGGGGGGCCGGTTGCAGAGACCCAGTACTTC,TRBV29-1,TRBD2,-,TRBJ2-5
CASSGSGEPGEKLFF,TGTGCCAGCAGCGGATCCGGGGAGCCGGGAGAAAAACTGTTTTTT,TRBV5-6,-,-,TRBJ1-4
CAWAGTKDEQYF,TGTGCCTGGGCCGGGACAAAGGACGAGCAGTACTTC,TRBV30,-,-,TRBJ2-7
CATRVFGLENTEAFF,TGTGCCACCAGGGTTTTCGGTTTAGAGAACACTGAAGCTTTCTTT,TRBV4-2,-,-,TRBJ1-1
CASSHRDTNEQFF,TGTGCCAGCAGTCACCGGGACACTAATGAGCAGTTCTTC,TRBV6-6,-,-,TRBJ2-1
CATWDPQENTEAFF,TGTGCCACCTGGGATCCTCAAGAGAACACTGAAGCTTTCTTT,TRBV2,-,-,TRBJ1-1
CASSPDSHSNQPQHF,TGCGCCAGCAGCCCGGACAGCCATAGCAATCAGCCCCAGCATTTT,TRBV5-1,-,once,TRBJ1-5
CASSHRQGDVETQYF,TGCGCCAGCAGCCATAGACAGGGGGATGTGGAGACCCAGTACTTC,TRBV4-1,TRBD1,-,TRBJ2-5
CAWSVNQWGALFF,TGTGCCTGGAGTGTAAATCAGTGGGGAGCACTGTTTTTT,TRBV30,-,-,TRBJ1-4
CASSPAWADTQYF,TGTGCCAGCAGCCCCGCGTGGGCAGATACGCAGTATTTT,TRBV12-3/TRBV12-4,-,-,TRBJ2-3
CSAARADLSYNEQFF,TGCAGTGCTGCCCGAGCTGACCTCTCCTACAATGAGCAGTTCTTC,TRBV20-1,-,-,TRBJ2-1
CATSDGTGYNEQFF,TGTGCCACCAGTGACGGGACAGGGTACAATGAGCAGTTCTTC,TRBV24-1,TRBD1,-,TRBJ2-1
CASSVTQGVDEQFF,TGTGCCAGCAGTGTCACGCAGGGTGTGGATGAGCAGTTCTTC,TRBV6-4,-,-,TRBJ2-1
CASSDEAGASNEQFF,TGTGCCAGCAGTGACGAAGCGGGAGCCTCCAATGAGCAGTTCTTC,TRBV6-4,TRBD2,-,TRBJ2-1
CATSRDRGGSHNEQFF,TGTGCCACCAGCAGAGATCGGGGGGGCTCCCACAATGAGCAGTTCTTC,TRBV15,TRBD2,-,TRBJ2-1
CASSLAGGASGSYNEQFF,TGTGCCAGCAGCTTAGCAGGAGGGGCTAGCGGGAGTTACAATGAGCAGTTCTTC,TRBV7-9,TRBD2,-,TRBJ2-1
CASSSSGGETEAFF,TGTGCCAGCAGTTCGTCAGGGGGCGAAACTGAAGCTTTCTTT,TRBV28,TRBD1,-,TRBJ1-1
CAWSTIWNTEAFF,TGTGCCTGGAGTACCATCTGGAACACTGAAGCTTTCTTT,TRBV30,-,-,TRBJ1-1